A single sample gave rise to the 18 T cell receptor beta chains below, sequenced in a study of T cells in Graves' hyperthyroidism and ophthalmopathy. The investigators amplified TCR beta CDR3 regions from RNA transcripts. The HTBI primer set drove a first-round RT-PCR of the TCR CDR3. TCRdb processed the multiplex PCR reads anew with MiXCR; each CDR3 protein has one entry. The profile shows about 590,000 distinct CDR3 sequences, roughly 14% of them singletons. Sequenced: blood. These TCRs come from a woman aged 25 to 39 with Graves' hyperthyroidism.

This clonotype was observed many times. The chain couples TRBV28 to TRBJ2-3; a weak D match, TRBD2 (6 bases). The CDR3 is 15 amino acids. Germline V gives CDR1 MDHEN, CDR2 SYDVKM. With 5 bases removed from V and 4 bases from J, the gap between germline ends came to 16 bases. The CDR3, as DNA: TGTGCCAGCAGTCCCCATAGGCGGGGAGCAGATACGCAGTATTTT. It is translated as CASSPHRRGADTQYF.

CDR3 sequence (DNA): TGTGCCAGCAGTCTAGACCCAGGACGGGGACAGGGTTTCCACGAGCAGTACTTC. Translated, it gives CASSLDPGRGQGFHEQYF. The rearrangement links TRBV28 to TRBJ2-7; 9 bases are a match to TRBD1. With 5 bases clipped from V and 5 bases from J, the junction kept 19 bases outside the gene matches. Germline loops: CDR1 MDHEN, CDR2 SYDVKM. The CDR3 contains 18 residues.

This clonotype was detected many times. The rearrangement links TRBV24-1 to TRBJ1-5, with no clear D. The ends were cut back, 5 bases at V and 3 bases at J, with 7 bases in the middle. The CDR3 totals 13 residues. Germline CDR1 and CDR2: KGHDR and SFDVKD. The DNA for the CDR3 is TGTGCCACCAGTGGCGGATCCAATCAGCCCCAGCATTTT. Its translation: CATSGGSNQPQHF.

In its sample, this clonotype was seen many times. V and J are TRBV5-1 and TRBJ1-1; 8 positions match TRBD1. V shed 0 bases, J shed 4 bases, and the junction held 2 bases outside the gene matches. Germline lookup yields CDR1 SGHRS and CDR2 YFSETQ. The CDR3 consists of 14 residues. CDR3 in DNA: TGCGCCAGCAGCTTGGGGACAGGGCTCACTGAAGCTTTCTTT. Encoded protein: CASSLGTGLTEAFF.

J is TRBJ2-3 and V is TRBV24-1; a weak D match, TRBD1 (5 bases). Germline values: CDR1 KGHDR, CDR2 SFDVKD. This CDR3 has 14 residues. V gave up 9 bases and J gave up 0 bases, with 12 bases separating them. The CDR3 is CATQGGLSTDTQYF. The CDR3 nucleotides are TGTGCCACCCAGGGCGGTTTGAGCACAGATACGCAGTATTTT.

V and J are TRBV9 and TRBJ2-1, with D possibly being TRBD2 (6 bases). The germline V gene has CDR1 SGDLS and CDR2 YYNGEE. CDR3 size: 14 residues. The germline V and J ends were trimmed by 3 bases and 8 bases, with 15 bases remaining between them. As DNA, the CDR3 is TGTGCCAGCAGCGACCGGACTACAGGCGATGAGCAGTTCTTC. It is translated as CASSDRTTGDEQFF.

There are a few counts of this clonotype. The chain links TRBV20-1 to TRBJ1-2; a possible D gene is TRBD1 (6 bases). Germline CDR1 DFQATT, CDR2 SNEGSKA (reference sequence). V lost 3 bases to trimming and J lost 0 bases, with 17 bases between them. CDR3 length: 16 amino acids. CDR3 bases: TGCAGTGCTAGCCTCCCAACAGGGCTAGCTAACTATGGCTACACCTTC. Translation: CSASLPTGLANYGYTF.

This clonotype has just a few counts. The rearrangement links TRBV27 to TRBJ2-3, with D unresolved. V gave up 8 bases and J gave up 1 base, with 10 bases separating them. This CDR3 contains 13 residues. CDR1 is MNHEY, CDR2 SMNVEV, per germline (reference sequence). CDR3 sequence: CASSMLGTDTQYF. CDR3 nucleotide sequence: TGTGCCAGCTCTATGTTGGGCACAGATACGCAGTATTTT.

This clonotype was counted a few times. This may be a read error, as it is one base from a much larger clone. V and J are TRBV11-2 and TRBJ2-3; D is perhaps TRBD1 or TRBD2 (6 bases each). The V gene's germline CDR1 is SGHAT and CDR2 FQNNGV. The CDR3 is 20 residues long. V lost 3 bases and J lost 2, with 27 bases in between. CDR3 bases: TGTGCCAGCAGCTTTCTGATGCGCCGAAGACGGGGGCTACCCACAGATACGCAGTATTTT. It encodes CASSFLMRRRRGLPTDTQYF. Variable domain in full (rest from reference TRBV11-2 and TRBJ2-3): EAGVAQSPRYKIIEKRQSVAFWCNPISGHATLYWYQQILGQGPKLLIQFQNNGVVDDSQLPKDRFSAERLKGVDSTLKIQPAKLEDSAVYLCASSFLMRRRRGLPTDTQYFGPGTRLTVL.

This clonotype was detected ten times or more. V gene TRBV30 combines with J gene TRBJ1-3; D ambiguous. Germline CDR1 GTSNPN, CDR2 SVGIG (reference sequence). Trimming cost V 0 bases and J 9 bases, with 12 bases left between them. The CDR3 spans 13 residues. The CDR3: CAWSVRARTTIYF. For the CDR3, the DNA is TGTGCCTGGAGTGTACGGGCCAGGACCACCATATATTTT.

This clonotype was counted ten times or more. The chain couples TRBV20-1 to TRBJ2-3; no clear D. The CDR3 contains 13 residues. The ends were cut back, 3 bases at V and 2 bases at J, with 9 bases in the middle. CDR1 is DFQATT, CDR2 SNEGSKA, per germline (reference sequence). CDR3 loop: CSASLSPTDTQYF. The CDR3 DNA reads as TGCAGTGCTAGTCTTTCCCCCACAGATACGCAGTATTTT.

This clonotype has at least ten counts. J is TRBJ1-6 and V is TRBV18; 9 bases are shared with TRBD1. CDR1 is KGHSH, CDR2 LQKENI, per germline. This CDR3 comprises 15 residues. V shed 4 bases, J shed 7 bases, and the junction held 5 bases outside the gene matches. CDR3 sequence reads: CASSLQGATNSPLHF. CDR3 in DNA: TGTGCCAGCTCACTACAGGGGGCTACAAATTCACCCCTCCACTTT. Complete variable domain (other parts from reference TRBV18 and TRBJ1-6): NAGVMQNPRHLVRRRGQEARLRCSPMKGHSHVYWYRQLPEEGLKFMVYLQKENIIDESGMPKERFSAEFPKEGPSILRIQQVVRGDSAAYFCASSLQGATNSPLHFGNGTRLTVT.

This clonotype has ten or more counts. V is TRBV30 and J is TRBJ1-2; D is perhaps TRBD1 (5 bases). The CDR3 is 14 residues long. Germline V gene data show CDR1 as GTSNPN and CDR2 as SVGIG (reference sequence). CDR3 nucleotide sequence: TGTACGCTGAGTGGTCCGGGGCGGGAGAATGGCTACACCTTC. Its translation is CTLSGPGRENGYTF.

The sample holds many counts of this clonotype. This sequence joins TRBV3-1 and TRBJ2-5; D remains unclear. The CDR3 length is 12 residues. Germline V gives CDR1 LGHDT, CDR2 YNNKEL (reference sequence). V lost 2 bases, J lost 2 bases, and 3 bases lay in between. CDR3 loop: CASSQPQETQYF. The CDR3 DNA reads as TGTGCCAGCAGCCAACCTCAAGAGACCCAGTACTTC.

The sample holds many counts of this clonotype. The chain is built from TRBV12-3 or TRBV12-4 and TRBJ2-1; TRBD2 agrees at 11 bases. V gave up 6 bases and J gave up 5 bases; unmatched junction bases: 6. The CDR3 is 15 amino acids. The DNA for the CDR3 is TGTGCCAGCAGCTATGGGACTAGCGGCGACAATGAGCAGTTCTTC. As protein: CASSYGTSGDNEQFF.

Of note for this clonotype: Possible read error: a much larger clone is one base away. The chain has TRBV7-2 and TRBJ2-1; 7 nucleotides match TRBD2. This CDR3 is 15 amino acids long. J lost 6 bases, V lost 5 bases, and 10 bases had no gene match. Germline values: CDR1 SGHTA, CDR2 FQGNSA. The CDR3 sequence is CASSMLAEGRNEQFF. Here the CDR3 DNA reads TGTGCCAGCAGCATGCTAGCGGAAGGGCGCAATGAGCAGTTCTTC.

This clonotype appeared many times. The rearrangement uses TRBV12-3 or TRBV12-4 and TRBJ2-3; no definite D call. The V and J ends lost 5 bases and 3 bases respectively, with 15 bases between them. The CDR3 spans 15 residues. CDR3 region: CASSPDVHGTDTQYF. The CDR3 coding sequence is TGTGCCAGCAGTCCTGACGTTCATGGGACAGATACGCAGTATTTT.

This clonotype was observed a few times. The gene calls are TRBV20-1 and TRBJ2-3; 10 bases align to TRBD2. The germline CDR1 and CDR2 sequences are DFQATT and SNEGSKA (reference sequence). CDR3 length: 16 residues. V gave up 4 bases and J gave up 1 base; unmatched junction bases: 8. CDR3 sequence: CSAIPILAGRTDTQYF. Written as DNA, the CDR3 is TGCAGTGCTATCCCTATACTAGCGGGGCGCACAGATACGCAGTATTTT.